Described below is a single T cell receptor beta chain sequence and its context. Its antigen is unknown. The sample comes from a study of radiotherapy plus CTLA-4 blockade in lung cancer. The overall study: Disease control was achieved by 31% of patients, and objective responses by around 17%.

Study outcomes and limitations: Dynamics of early blood T cell clones, together with interferon-beta, were reportedly the best predictors of response. The study found tumor-derived TCR clones expanded in blood after radiotherapy plus ipilimumab.

The protocol was immunoSEQ multiplex PCR, while the TCRdb copy is restricted to in-frame clones and leaves out a portion. The sample includes fewer than 50,000 clones, 65% to 90% of them seen just once. Enrolled patients, whose metastatic non-small-cell lung cancer was chemo-refractory, received focal radiation plus CTLA-4 blockade with ipilimumab. The CDR3 totals 16 residues. V was trimmed by 0 bases and J by 1 base, leaving 11 bases between them. Per germline, CDR1 SGHRS and CDR2 YFSETQ. This TCR derives from a human donor with non-small cell lung cancer whose response to radiotherapy plus ipilimumab could not be evaluated. Sample: peripheral blood, taken from a patient treated with radiotherapy plus ipilimumab. This chain joins TRBV5-1 and TRBJ2-4; D may be TRBD2 (6 bases). The CDR3 nucleotides read TGCGCCAGCAGCTTGGGACTAGTCGGGGCCAAAAACATTCAGTACTTC. Translating it yields CASSLGLVGAKNIQYF.